One and the same sample provided the 23 T cell receptor beta chains below, sequenced in a study of blood T cell repertoires in COVID-19. Method: immunoSEQ multiplex PCR; TCRdb's copy keeps in-frame clones and lacks some. The sample lists roughly 210,000 clones, about 87% occurring once. Specimen: peripheral blood. The source of these receptors is a man aged 70 or older with acute or convalescent COVID-19.

The chain links TRBV3-1 (or the pseudogene TRBV3-2) to TRBJ1-3; no reliable D call. V lost 0 bases and J 5 bases, leaving 5 bases between the germline ends. This CDR3 region has 13 residues. Germline CDR1 is LGHDT and CDR2 is YNNKEL (reference sequence). CDR3 protein: CASSQDYRNTIYF. As DNA, the CDR3 is TGTGCCAGCAGCCAAGATTATCGAAACACCATATATTTT.

This sequence joins TRBV7-8 and TRBJ2-7; 7 nucleotides agree with TRBD2. V was clipped by 0 bases and J by 6 bases; unmatched bases: 8. Germline CDR1 and CDR2: SGHVS and FQNEAQ. The CDR3 is 15 residues long. This CDR3 reads CASSLAGGQVFEQYF. CDR3 DNA: TGTGCCAGCAGCTTAGCGGGAGGGCAAGTTTTCGAGCAGTACTTC.

On this clone: An end of the junction does not agree with germline; a read error may underlie this. The V gene is TRBV19, the J gene TRBJ2-1, with TRBD2 identical over 9 bases. The CDR3 extends over 14 amino acids. Looked up from germline, CDR1 is LNHDA and CDR2 is SQIVND (reference sequence). CDR3 amino acids: CAGSPSGDYNEQFF. The DNA of the CDR3 is TGTGCCGGTAGTCCTAGCGGGGACTACAATGAGCAGTTCTTC. The whole variable domain, remainder taken from reference TRBV19 and TRBJ2-1, is DGGITQSPKYLFRKEGQNVTLSCEQNLNHDAMYWYRQDPGQGLRLIYYSQIVNDFQKGDIAEGYSVSREKKESFPLTVTSAQKNPTAFYLCAGSPSGDYNEQFFGPGTRLTVL.

The V and J genes are TRBV2 and TRBJ2-3; 8 bases fit TRBD2. J lost 6 bases, V lost 3 bases, and 5 bases had no gene match. Per germline, CDR1 SNHLY and CDR2 FYNNEI. CDR3 length: 14 amino acids. The CDR3: CASSEGIAGDTQYF. In DNA, the CDR3 is TGTGCCAGCAGTGAGGGAATAGCGGGGGATACGCAGTATTTT. Full variable domain (rest looked up from reference TRBV2 and TRBJ2-3): EPEVTQTPSHQVTQMGQEVILRCVPISNHLYFYWYRQILGQKVEFLVSFYNNEISEKSEIFDDQFSVERPDGSNFTLKIRSTKLEDSAMYFCASSEGIAGDTQYFGPGTRLTVL.

The rearrangement links TRBV4-2 to TRBJ1-1; 7 nucleotides match TRBD1. Germline CDR1 reads LGHNA; CDR2 reads YNFKEQ. V shed 0 bases and J 3 bases; nucleotides not matched to a gene: 7. This CDR3 region has 16 residues. The CDR3 is CASSQEQGNRDTEAFF. CDR3 in DNA: TGTGCCAGCAGCCAAGAACAGGGGAATCGAGACACTGAAGCTTTCTTT.

The genes are TRBV19 and TRBJ1-1; 8 bases are shared with TRBD1. V shed 4 bases and J 1 base; nucleotides not matched to a gene: 5. The CDR3 spans 15 residues. The germline CDR1 and CDR2 sequences are LNHDA and SQIVND (reference sequence). CDR3 bases: TGTGCCAGTAGTAAGACAGGGGACCAGAACACTGAAGCTTTCTTT. Encoded protein: CASSKTGDQNTEAFF.

The chain combines TRBV28 with TRBJ2-3; 8 bases align to TRBD2. CDR3 size: 15 residues. Germline V gene lookup returns CDR1 MDHEN and CDR2 SYDVKM. J was trimmed by 4 bases and V by 8 bases; bases with no gene match: 11. For the CDR3, the DNA is TGTGCCAGCCATCCTCCGGGGGGGGCCGCAGATACGCAGTATTTT. Translated: CASHPPGGAADTQYF.

The V call is TRBV24-1, the J call TRBJ2-2; D may be TRBD1 (6 bases). The CDR3 consists of 14 residues. V dropped 8 bases and J dropped 3 bases, with 12 bases sitting between them. Germline lookup yields CDR1 KGHDR and CDR2 SFDVKD. Written as DNA, the CDR3 is TGTGCCACCAAGGGGGTGGAGGACACCGGGGAGCTGTTTTTT. This gives the protein CATKGVEDTGELFF.

V usage is TRBV19 and J usage is TRBJ1-5; TRBD1 agrees at 11 bases. This CDR3 has 20 amino acids. CDR1 and CDR2 (germline): LNHDA, SQIVND (reference sequence). Germline trimming cut 0 bases from V and 2 bases from J; bases unmatched to any gene: 12. The CDR3 loop reads CASSIDTRGGTGGRNQPQHF. CDR3 nucleotides: TGTGCCAGTAGTATAGATACTCGAGGCGGGACAGGGGGTCGCAATCAGCCCCAGCATTTT.

The chain links TRBV5-5 to TRBJ1-1; D might be TRBD1 (6 bases). Germline-derived CDR1 and CDR2 are SGHKS and YYEKEE (reference sequence). Trimming left V 5 bases short and J 1 base short, with 12 bases between. CDR3 size: 14 residues. In DNA, the CDR3 is TGTGCCAGCAGACTTGGACAGTCGAACACTGAAGCTTTCTTT. Residues: CASRLGQSNTEAFF.

This chain links TRBV10-2 with TRBJ2-2, with 11 bases aligning to TRBD2. The CDR3 extends over 16 amino acids. J gave up 7 bases and V 6 bases, and 10 bases lay outside the gene matches. Germline CDR1 is WSHSY and CDR2 is SAAADI. The CDR3 sequence: CASSLGLAGLVGELFF. The CDR3 coding sequence is TGCGCCAGCAGCCTCGGACTAGCGGGTTTAGTCGGGGAGCTGTTTTTT.

This sequence joins TRBV7-2 and TRBJ2-1, with D possibly matching TRBD2 (6 bases). Trimming stripped 3 bases from V and 0 bases from J, with 12 bases between. CDR3 length: 16 residues. The germline V gene has CDR1 SGHTA and CDR2 FQGNSA. The CDR3 reads CASSFIAVSSYNEQFF. The CDR3 bases are TGTGCCAGCAGCTTCATAGCGGTGAGCTCCTACAATGAGCAGTTCTTC.

This chain uses TRBV5-5 with TRBJ2-7, with TRBD2 identical over 10 bases. From germline, CDR1 is SGHKS and CDR2 YYEKEE (reference sequence). The CDR3 loop spans 14 amino acids. The ends lost 3 bases at V and 2 bases at J; junction bases unmatched: 2. CDR3 nucleotides: TGTGCCAGCAGCTCCAGCGGGAGGGCCTACGAGCAGTACTTC. Its translation is CASSSSGRAYEQYF.

The chain joins TRBV19 to TRBJ1-5; 7 bases are shared with TRBD1. V lost 2 bases to trimming and J lost 0 bases; unmatched junction nucleotides: 7. The CDR3 is 17 residues long. Germline assignment: CDR1 LNHDA and CDR2 SQIVND (reference sequence). The CDR3 DNA reads TGTGCCAGTAGTATATTTTGGGACAGCAATAGCAATCAGCCCCAGCATTTT. Residues: CASSIFWDSNSNQPQHF.

CDR3 residues: CASSPPLGGPYNEQFF. The CDR3 DNA follows: TGTGCCAGCAGCCCCCCCTTAGGGGGTCCCTACAATGAGCAGTTCTTC. The chain joins TRBV3-1 (or the pseudogene TRBV3-2) to TRBJ2-1, with D tentatively TRBD1 (6 bases). The V end lost 4 bases, the J end lost 2 bases, and 15 bases lay between the germline ends. Germline-derived CDR1 and CDR2 are LGHDT and YNNKEL (reference sequence). The CDR3 is made up of 16 amino acids.

This sequence joins TRBV5-1 and TRBJ2-2; 10 bases match TRBD1. The J segment lost 5 bases and the V segment lost 4 bases, leaving 8 bases of the junction unmatched. Germline V lookup: CDR1 SGHRS, CDR2 YFSETQ. CDR3 length: 16 residues. The chain's CDR3 is CASSTTGGAGTGELFF. The CDR3 coding sequence is TGCGCCAGCAGCACGACAGGGGGCGCTGGGACCGGGGAGCTGTTTTTT.

This chain links TRBV4-2 with TRBJ2-1; D might be TRBD1 (5 bases). CDR1 and CDR2 from the germline V gene are LGHNA and YNFKEQ. Trimming took 3 bases from V and 10 from J, leaving 19 bases between them. CDR3 length: 15 amino acids. The CDR3 sequence is CASSQESIGAPEQFF. The CDR3 DNA reads as TGTGCCAGCAGCCAGGAAAGTATAGGGGCCCCAGAGCAGTTCTTC.

The V and J genes are TRBV19 and TRBJ1-5; D may be TRBD1 (6 bases). CDR3 size: 14 residues. V was pared by 3 bases and J by 5 bases, with 11 bases between. Germline V gene data show CDR1 as LNHDA and CDR2 as SQIVND (reference sequence). The CDR3 here is CASSMNRADQPQHF. The CDR3 DNA follows: TGTGCCAGTAGTATGAACAGGGCGGATCAGCCCCAGCATTTT.

Notes on this clone: This specimen includes other DNA sequences encoding the same CDR3. This chain links TRBV6-5 with TRBJ2-1; no firm D call. V lost 6 bases, J lost 1 base, and 7 bases lay in between. The germline V gene encodes CDR1 MNHEY and CDR2 SVGAGI. The length of the CDR3 is 13 residues. CDR3 bases: TGTGCCAGCAGCTTAGATTCCTACAATGAGCAGTTCTTC. It specifies CASSLDSYNEQFF.

The J gene is TRBJ1-6, the V gene TRBV7-2; TRBD1 agrees at 9 bases. Germline V gene data show CDR1 as SGHTA and CDR2 as FQGNSA. With 5 bases clipped from V and 7 bases from J, the junction kept 6 bases outside the gene matches. The CDR3 has 15 amino acids. The CDR3: CASSVEGTGNSPLHF. The CDR3 region has the DNA TGTGCCAGCAGCGTCGAAGGGACAGGGAATTCACCCCTCCACTTT.

V is TRBV25-1 and J is TRBJ2-7; possibly TRBD2 for D (5 bases). The germline V gene encodes CDR1 MGHDK and CDR2 SYGVNS. CDR3 length: 16 amino acids. Trimming took 2 bases from V and 6 from J, leaving 20 bases between them. This CDR3 is CASSERLGRSGSEQYF. In DNA form, the CDR3 reads TGTGCCAGCAGTGAAAGACTCGGTCGAAGCGGCTCCGAGCAGTACTTC.

V is TRBV9 and J is TRBJ2-1, with 7 positions matching TRBD1. J lost 4 bases, V lost 0 bases, and 10 bases had no gene match. The germline V gene encodes CDR1 SGDLS and CDR2 YYNGEE. The CDR3 consists of 17 residues. The CDR3 DNA sequence: TGTGCCAGCAGCGTAGACGTTGTGACAGGGTCATACAATGAGCAGTTCTTC. It yields the protein CASSVDVVTGSYNEQFF.

The rearrangement links TRBV15 to TRBJ2-3; 9 positions agree with TRBD2. The CDR3 consists of 18 residues. Germline CDR1 is LNHNV and CDR2 is YYDKDF (reference sequence). After removal of 5 bases from V and 0 bases from J, the junction contained 12 bases not matched to a gene. The CDR3 loop is CATSPGSGRTLSTDTQYF. The CDR3 DNA reads TGTGCCACCAGCCCCGGGAGCGGGAGGACCCTTAGCACAGATACGCAGTATTTT.